Each of the 21 T cell receptor beta chains below was sequenced from the same sample in a study of identical twins. One entry per CDR3 protein results from TCRdb running MiXCR on the 5' RACE reads. The data contain some 260,000 distinct CDR3 sequences, about 14% of them singletons. Sequenced: memory (CD45RO+) T cells sorted from blood. The receptors shown here come from a woman between 18 and 30 years old in good health.

This chain connects TRBV2 to TRBJ1-5, with a weak D call TRBD1 (5 bases). Germline V gene data show CDR1 as SNHLY and CDR2 as FYNNEI. This CDR3 has 15 amino acids. Trimming removed 6 bases at V and 2 bases at J, with 14 bases between. CDR3 in amino acids: CASRDRADRNQPQHF. The CDR3 coding sequence is TGTGCCAGCAGAGACAGAGCCGATCGCAATCAGCCCCAGCATTTT.

This chain links TRBV20-1 with TRBJ1-1; perhaps TRBD1 as D (5 bases). Deletions cut 3 bases from V and 10 bases from J, with 15 bases between. CDR3 size: 12 residues. The germline V gene has CDR1 DFQATT and CDR2 SNEGSKA (reference sequence). CDR3 in DNA: TGCAGTGCTAGCTATGGGGCGGTGGGAGCTTTCTTT. Protein product: CSASYGAVGAFF.

V and J are TRBV6-4 and TRBJ1-1, with 7 bases that match TRBD1. The CDR3 is made up of 13 amino acids. Germline values: CDR1 MRHNA, CDR2 SNTAGT. The junction had 3 bases not matched to a gene; V was cut back by 3 bases and J by 5 bases. This CDR3 is CASSDQTGTEAFF. CDR3 DNA: TGTGCCAGCAGTGATCAGACAGGGACTGAAGCTTTCTTT.

This clonotype was observed a few times. V and J are TRBV20-1 and TRBJ2-3; D is possibly TRBD2 (5 bases). Trimming took off 0 bases at V and 5 bases at J, with 12 bases between the two ends. Germline CDR1 and CDR2: DFQATT and SNEGSKA (reference sequence). The CDR3 has 14 residues. The CDR3 DNA is TGCAGTGCTAGAGAGGGCAAAGGACTAGATACGCAGTATTTT. This sequence encodes CSAREGKGLDTQYF.

This clonotype appeared a few times. The chain couples TRBV20-1 to TRBJ1-4, with D uncertain. Trimming stripped 5 bases from V and 3 bases from J, with 7 bases between. The V gene's germline CDR1 is DFQATT and CDR2 SNEGSKA (reference sequence). CDR3 length equals 12 residues. CDR3 nucleotide sequence: TGCAGTGCTCGACGGTCTAATGAAAAACTGTTTTTT. This sequence encodes CSARRSNEKLFF.

The sample holds a few counts of this clonotype. The chain is built from TRBV28 and TRBJ2-1; 8 bases are a match to TRBD2. The length of the CDR3 is 14 residues. Germline V CDR1 and CDR2: MDHEN, SYDVKM. J gave up 6 bases and V 6 bases, and 7 bases lay outside the gene matches. The CDR3 protein is CASSPGGGSNEQFF. The CDR3 DNA reads as TGTGCCAGCAGCCCCGGGGGGGGGTCCAATGAGCAGTTCTTC.

The chain carries TRBV25-1 and TRBJ2-1; 8 bases fit TRBD1. Trimming removed 3 bases from V and 8 bases from J; junction bases left unmatched: 6. Germline V CDR1 and CDR2: MGHDK, SYGVNS. CDR3 length equals 14 residues. CDR3 DNA: TGTGCCAGCAGTGAGTACAGGGGGTTCGATGAGCAGTTCTTC. Translation: CASSEYRGFDEQFF. Together with reference TRBV25-1 and TRBJ2-1, the CDR3 gives the full variable domain: EADIYQTPRYLVIGTGKKITLECSQTMGHDKMYWYQQDPGMELHLIHYSYGVNSTEKGDLSSESTVSRIRTEHFPLTLESARPSHTSQYLCASSEYRGFDEQFFGPGTRLTVL.

This clonotype is labeled as medium-sized. The genes are TRBV10-3 and TRBJ2-7; TRBD2 matches 12 bases. This CDR3 comprises 15 residues. Germline V gene data show CDR1 as ENHRY and CDR2 as SYGVKD. V lost 11 bases and J lost 2; bases outside the gene matches: 10. The CDR3 loop is CASRLAGVHPYEQYF. The CDR3 region has the DNA TGTGCCTCCCGACTAGCGGGAGTGCACCCCTACGAGCAGTACTTC.

There are many counts of this clonotype. The rearrangement uses TRBV12-3 or TRBV12-4 and TRBJ1-5; D remains ambiguous. The CDR3 contains 15 residues. The V and J ends lost 2 bases and 7 bases respectively, with 15 bases between them. This CDR3 is CASSLYGQGRQPQHF. CDR3 nucleotides: TGTGCCAGCAGTTTATACGGCCAAGGGCGGCAGCCCCAGCATTTT.

This clonotype has only a few counts. The chain carries TRBV14 and TRBJ2-7, with TRBD1 matching 9 bases. V gave up 4 bases and J gave up 5 bases; unmatched junction bases: 9. CDR1 and CDR2 (germline): SGHDN, FVKESK. The CDR3 extends over 15 amino acids. CDR3 DNA sequence: TGTGCCAGCAGCCGAGGAAGGGACAGGGTCCACGAGCAGTACTTC. It is translated as CASSRGRDRVHEQYF.

The chain combines TRBV18 with TRBJ2-5, with D hard to call. Trimming removed 0 bases at V and 5 bases at J, with 7 bases between. The CDR3 runs to 13 residues. Looked up from germline, CDR1 is KGHSH and CDR2 is LQKENI. Here the CDR3 reads CASSPPGVETQYF. As DNA, the CDR3 is TGTGCCAGCTCACCACCGGGTGTGGAGACCCAGTACTTC.

This clonotype was recorded many times. The chain combines TRBV27 with TRBJ2-5; D is ambiguous. Germline V gene data show CDR1 as MNHEY and CDR2 as SMNVEV (reference sequence). The CDR3 spans 14 residues. V was pared by 4 bases and J by 1 base, with 10 bases between. The CDR3 sequence: CASSSTDSQETQYF. CDR3 in DNA: TGTGCCAGCAGTTCAACAGATAGCCAAGAGACCCAGTACTTC.

There are a few counts of this clonotype. V usage is TRBV20-1 and J usage is TRBJ2-7, with D uncertain. The CDR3 is 12 amino acids. V lost 6 bases and J lost 1, with 10 bases in between. Germline loops: CDR1 DFQATT, CDR2 SNEGSKA (reference sequence). DNA for the CDR3: TGCAGTGCCCCGGATTTATCCTACGAGCAGTACTTC. It translates to CSAPDLSYEQYF.

The chain employs TRBV20-1 and TRBJ2-3; possible D gene TRBD2, 5 bases. The V gene lost 6 bases and the J gene lost 0 bases, with 7 bases spanning the gap. The germline gives CDR1 DFQATT, CDR2 SNEGSKA (reference sequence). The CDR3 covers 12 residues. Here the CDR3 DNA reads TGCAGTGCGGCGGGCAGCACAGATACGCAGTATTTT. The encoded protein is CSAAGSTDTQYF.

The sample holds a few counts of this clonotype. This chain uses TRBV19 with TRBJ2-7; TRBD1 might be the D (5 bases). The germline V and J ends were trimmed by 5 bases and 4 bases, with 15 bases remaining between them. CDR3 length equals 14 residues. The germline gives CDR1 LNHDA, CDR2 SQIVND (reference sequence). CDR3 region: CASSRPDGAYEQYF. DNA of the CDR3: TGTGCCAGTAGTCGTCCCGATGGGGCGTACGAGCAGTACTTC.

The chain couples TRBV29-1 to TRBJ1-1; no firm D call. The CDR3 runs to 15 residues. In germline, CDR1 is SQVTM, CDR2 ANQGSEA. V dropped 0 bases and J dropped 0 bases, with 11 bases sitting between them. CDR3 sequence (DNA): TGCAGCGTTGAAGATCGGTGGCAGCTGAACACTGAAGCTTTCTTT. As protein: CSVEDRWQLNTEAFF.

The V and J genes are TRBV11-3 and TRBJ2-1, with D maybe TRBD2 (5 bases). Trimming pared 5 bases from V and 7 bases from J, leaving 18 bases between. The CDR3 loop spans 15 amino acids. The germline V gene encodes CDR1 SGHNT and CDR2 YENEEA. The CDR3: CASSPRGIEGNEQFF. The CDR3 bases are TGTGCCAGCAGCCCCCGGGGAATAGAAGGTAATGAGCAGTTCTTC.

This clonotype was observed at least ten times. The chain couples TRBV5-1 to TRBJ1-1, with D possibly TRBD1 on 6 matching bases. Deletions cut 4 bases from V and 5 bases from J, with 15 bases between. The CDR3 length is 14 residues. The germline CDR1 and CDR2 sequences are SGHRS and YFSETQ. CDR3 amino acids: CASSRGTQGTEAFF. CDR3 bases: TGCGCCAGCAGCCGCGGGACCCAGGGGACTGAAGCTTTCTTT.

DNA of the CDR3: TGTGCCAGTAGGGGTCCCAATGAGCAGTTCTTC. Translating gives CASRGPNEQFF. The gene calls are TRBV6-2 or TRBV6-3 and TRBJ2-1; weak D call: TRBD1 (5 bases). The CDR3 spans 11 residues. Germline V gene lookup returns CDR1 MNHEY and CDR2 SVGEGT. The V end lost 9 bases, the J end lost 6 bases, and 9 bases lay between the germline ends.

This clonotype has a handful of counts. The rearrangement joins TRBV20-1 to TRBJ1-1; D not certain. The CDR3 contains 13 residues. Trimming stripped 6 bases from V and 0 bases from J, with 11 bases between. CDR1 and CDR2 (germline): DFQATT, SNEGSKA (reference sequence). CDR3 region: CSASGRMNTEAFF. As DNA, the CDR3 is TGCAGTGCAAGTGGACGGATGAACACTGAAGCTTTCTTT.

This clonotype was seen a few times. V gene TRBV5-6 combines with J gene TRBJ1-2; D is unclear. Per the germline V gene, CDR1 is SGHDT and CDR2 is YYEEEE. V lost 6 bases to trimming and J lost 8 bases, with 17 bases between them. CDR3 length: 13 amino acids. DNA of the CDR3: TGTGCCAGCAACATGCGGGGATCCTACGGCTACACCTTC. This codes for CASNMRGSYGYTF.